The sequence of this T cell receptor beta chain was determined in a study of T cell responses to AZD1222 COVID-19 vaccine. TCRdb's copy holds only in-frame clones and misses some; the assay was immunoSEQ multiplex PCR. This table has about 66,000 clones, less than 90% appearing once. From germline, CDR1 is MNHEY and CDR2 SMNVEV (reference sequence). This CDR3 is built from 13 residues. V lost 2 bases, J lost 4 bases, and 9 bases lay in between. Sequencing used peripheral blood, obtained on day 0 of AZD1222 vaccination. The source of this sequence is an adult in good health. The J gene is TRBJ2-7, the V gene TRBV27; D call uncertain. The CDR3 sequence: CASSLTMGYEQYF. In nucleotides, the CDR3 is TGTGCCAGCAGTTTAACGATGGGGTACGAGCAGTACTTC.